These T cell receptor beta chains were read from a single sample in a study of T cell repertoires in cytomegalovirus infection. TCRdb processed the reads anew with MiXCR; each CDR3 protein has one entry. This sample has 70,000 or so distinct CDR3 sequences, with about 30% found just once. These receptors have no known antigen. Here the sequenced sample was CD8+ T cells from cultured PBMCs, taken from culture after CMV antigen stimulation. The receptors stem from a human donor in good health (CMV status not recorded). Some clones in this sample may be carry-over from other donors' samples. The CDR3 runs from the conserved cysteine through the conserved F or W. D genes are given only for firm matches. Clone sizes are given selectively: once, few, many, or a class where the clone is expanded.

TRBV27	TRBJ2-1	16	TRBD2	few	TGTGCCAGCAGTTCCACCATAGCGGGAGCTCTGAATGAGCAGTTCTTC	CASSSTIAGALNEQFF
TRBV3-1	TRBJ2-7	15	-	-	TGTGCCAGCAGCCAAGAGCTTAGCCAAGCCTACGAGCAGTACTTC	CASSQELSQAYEQYF
TRBV7-6	TRBJ1-5	14	-	few	TGTGCCAGCAGCTTAGGGACAGCGGGTCAGCCCCAGCATTTT	CASSLGTAGQPQHF
TRBV12-3/TRBV12-4	TRBJ1-2	14	-	-	TGTGCCAGCAGTTTAGCGCTGAAGCTGTATGGCTACACCTTC	CASSLALKLYGYTF
TRBV5-4	TRBJ2-6	17	-	many	TGTGCCAGCAGCTCGACAGGAAGCAACTCTGGGGCCAACGTCCTGACTTTC	CASSSTGSNSGANVLTF
TRBV4-2	TRBJ2-3	19	-	many	TGTGCCAGCAGCCAAGATTTGGGCCGGGGGGCCGGAGTCCCCGATACGCAGTATTTT	CASSQDLGRGAGVPDTQYF
TRBV19	TRBJ2-7	14	TRBD1	few	TGTGCCAGTAGTATAGGCCAGGGGGCCGGCGAGCAGTACTTC	CASSIGQGAGEQYF
TRBV12-3/TRBV12-4	TRBJ1-5	12	-	few	TGTGCCAGCATGGGGGGAGGGCAGCCCCAGCATTTT	CASMGGGQPQHF
TRBV4-3	TRBJ2-7	15	TRBD2	-	TGCGCCAGCAGCCAAGGACGCGGGGGGCTCGACGAGCAGTACTTC	CASSQGRGGLDEQYF
TRBV4-3	TRBJ2-1	16	TRBD1	-	TGCGCCAGCAGCCACTTTCCGGGACAGAGGGTCAATGAGCAGTTCTTC	CASSHFPGQRVNEQFF
TRBV27	TRBJ2-3	14	TRBD2	-	TGTGCCAGCAGTTCCGGGACTAGGGCAGATACGCAGTATTTT	CASSSGTRADTQYF
TRBV5-1	TRBJ2-3	15	TRBD2	few	TGCGCCAGCAGCTTGGGGGCTAGCGGCATAGATACGCAGTATTTT	CASSLGASGIDTQYF
TRBV7-9	TRBJ2-1	16	-	many	TGTGCCAGCAGCTCCATCCTAGCGATGAGGGTCTATGAGCAGTTCTTC	CASSSILAMRVYEQFF
TRBV12-3/TRBV12-4	TRBJ2-5	13	-	-	TGTGCCAGCAGGCCGGGATACCAAGAGACCCAGTACTTC	CASRPGYQETQYF
TRBV7-6	TRBJ2-2	14	TRBD1	-	TGTGCCAGCCTGGGACAGGGGTTTACCGGGGAGCTGTTTTTT	CASLGQGFTGELFF
TRBV11-2	TRBJ1-1	16	-	few	TGTGCCAGCAGCGAGGTTTCCAGACAGCCCAGTCCTGAAGCTTTCTTT	CASSEVSRQPSPEAFF
TRBV6-6	TRBJ2-7	12	-	-	TGTGCCAGCAGGGACATCTCCTACGAGCAGTACTTC	CASRDISYEQYF
TRBV28	TRBJ1-5	14	TRBD1	many	TGTGCCAGCAGTTTAGTACAGGGGATTCAGCCCCAGCATTTT	CASSLVQGIQPQHF
TRBV2	TRBJ2-1	13	-	-	TGTGCCAGCAGTGAGGCAGGGTTACCTGAGCAGTTCTTC	CASSEAGLPEQFF
TRBV2	TRBJ2-7	14	-	-	TGTGCCAGCAGTGAAGCGCAGATTTCCTACGAGCAGTACTTC	CASSEAQISYEQYF
TRBV20-1	TRBJ2-7	14	TRBD2	-	TGCAGTGCTATTGGACTAGCGGATTCCTACGAGCAGTACTTC	CSAIGLADSYEQYF
TRBV4-3	TRBJ1-2	15	-	-	TGCGCCAGCAGCCAAGGGACAGATGGAATTTATGGCTACACCTTC	CASSQGTDGIYGYTF
TRBV9	TRBJ1-5	9	-	-	TGTGCCAGCGGGGAACCCCAGCATTTT	CASGEPQHF
TRBV7-2	TRBJ2-7	15	-	-	TGTGCCAGCTATCTCGACCTGGGGGCTTCGTACGAGCAGTACTTC	CASYLDLGASYEQYF
TRBV30	TRBJ1-1	13	-	few	TGTGCCTTTTCCTCGTGGGGGGAAAAGGAAGCTTTCTTT	CAFSSWGEKEAFF
TRBV7-3	TRBJ2-1	14	-	-	TGTGCCAGCAGCTTGAATGGGGGCCCCAATGAGCAGTTCTTC	CASSLNGGPNEQFF
TRBV28	TRBJ2-1	14	TRBD1	few	TGTGCCAGCAGTCGCGAGGGGGCGAAGAATGAGCAGTTCTTC	CASSREGAKNEQFF
TRBV7-6	TRBJ1-5	13	-	-	TGTGCCAGCAGCTTAGGCGAGGATCAGCCCCAGCATTTT	CASSLGEDQPQHF
TRBV7-3	TRBJ2-1	13	-	many	TGTGCCAGCAGCTTAATGGGTTACAATGAGCAGTTCTTC	CASSLMGYNEQFF
TRBV5-6	TRBJ2-5	11	-	few	TGTGCCAGCAGCTTGTCGGAGACCCAGTACTTC	CASSLSETQYF
TRBV10-3	TRBJ1-6	15	-	few	TGTGCCATCAGTGAGTCGGCAGGGGATAATTCACCCCTCCACTTT	CAISESAGDNSPLHF
TRBV6-1	TRBJ2-1	16	-	-	TGTGCCAGCAGCCCCCCGGGCGGGGAGGACTACAATGAGCAGTTCTTC	CASSPPGGEDYNEQFF
TRBV11-3	TRBJ2-5	17	-	-	TGTGCCAGCAGCTTAGGAACAGAACTAAAACTCCAAGAGACCCAGTACTTC	CASSLGTELKLQETQYF
TRBV4-3	TRBJ1-1	13	-	-	TGCGCCAGCAGCCAAGGTGAGGGCACTGAAGCTTTCTTT	CASSQGEGTEAFF
TRBV20-1	TRBJ2-1	17	TRBD2	-	TGCAGTGCTAGAGATAGGAGCGGGGGGGCGGGTTTCTATGAGCAGTTCTTC	CSARDRSGGAGFYEQFF
TRBV7-6	TRBJ2-7	12	TRBD1	many	TGTGCCAGCAGCCCCGGACAGGCCGAGCAGTACTTC	CASSPGQAEQYF
TRBV6-1	TRBJ1-1	13	-	-	TGTGCCAGCAGATCCCCGCCGGACACTGAAGCTTTCTTT	CASRSPPDTEAFF
TRBV5-1	TRBJ1-2	14	TRBD1	-	TGCGCCAGCAGCTTGACTACAGGGGAGAATGGCTACACCTTC	CASSLTTGENGYTF
TRBV6-2/TRBV6-3	TRBJ2-1	12	-	-	TGTGCCAGCAGCTTCGGACTCCTAGGGCAGTTCTTC	CASSFGLLGQFF
TRBV7-7	TRBJ2-1	13	-	-	TGTGCCAGCAGCTTATCGAAGGGGAATGAGCAGTTCTTC	CASSLSKGNEQFF
TRBV11-2	TRBJ2-3	14	-	many	TGTGCCAGCAGCTTAGCAGTCGGGGCAGATACGCAGTATTTT	CASSLAVGADTQYF
TRBV2	TRBJ2-1	16	TRBD2	-	TGTGCCAGCAGTGAAGGACTAGCGGGAGACTACAATGAGCAGTTCTTC	CASSEGLAGDYNEQFF
TRBV2	TRBJ2-6	20	TRBD1	few	TGTGCCAGCAGTCCCCCCCTTGACAGGGTAACATTGTCCGGGGCCAACGTCCTGACTTTC	CASSPPLDRVTLSGANVLTF
TRBV7-8	TRBJ1-2	14	TRBD1	-	TGTGCCAGCAGCTTAACACAGGGGGCCTATGGCTACACCTTC	CASSLTQGAYGYTF
TRBV15	TRBJ2-1	17	-	few	TGTGCCACCAGCAGACCGACCGGGCCCCGCTCCTACAATGAGCAGTTCTTC	CATSRPTGPRSYNEQFF
TRBV11-3	TRBJ1-1	15	TRBD1	-	TGTGCCAGCAGCCCAAGAGGGGGCTTGGACACTGAAGCTTTCTTT	CASSPRGGLDTEAFF
TRBV20-1	TRBJ2-5	14	-	few	TGCAGTGCAAGGGGGGAGCGACCCACAGAGACCCAGTACTTC	CSARGERPTETQYF
TRBV20-1	TRBJ1-2	14	TRBD1	many	TGCAGTGCTAGTCCCGGACAGGCAAACTATGGCTACACCTTC	CSASPGQANYGYTF
TRBV27	TRBJ1-2	13	-	few	TGTGCCAGCAGTACACAGGGTGGTTATGGCTACACCTTC	CASSTQGGYGYTF
TRBV5-4	TRBJ1-4	17	-	-	TGTGCCAGCAGCCTCGGGGGGACGGGGGGAACTAATGAAAAACTGTTTTTT	CASSLGGTGGTNEKLFF
TRBV4-3	TRBJ2-7	13	-	many	TGCGCCAGCAGCCGCCAACAGGGCTACGAGCAGTACTTC	CASSRQQGYEQYF
TRBV7-6	TRBJ2-5	12	-	-	TGTGCCAGCAGGGGGGGTCTGCAGACCCAGTACTTC	CASRGGLQTQYF
TRBV28	TRBJ1-1	14	-	many	TGTGCCAGCAGATTCCCGTCCGTTAGGGCTGAAGCTTTCTTT	CASRFPSVRAEAFF
TRBV7-8	TRBJ1-5	13	-	-	TGTGCCAGCAGCTCGCAGGGATTACAGCCCCAGCATTTT	CASSSQGLQPQHF
TRBV27	TRBJ1-6	13	-	once	TGTGCCAGCGGCGAGGGGGGTGGTTCACCCCTCCACTTT	CASGEGGGSPLHF
TRBV5-4	TRBJ1-3	15	-	few	TGTGCCAGCAGCCTCCCCGGGCCTTCTGGAAACACCATATATTTT	CASSLPGPSGNTIYF